This T cell receptor beta chain was sequenced during a study of human T cells and chemical hapten exposure. In the study overall: The variation in per-sample TCR yields arose mainly from small differences in pooled library volumes. Points from the study as a whole: TCRs at a frequency above 1 in 1000 stayed unchanged with DPC sensitization.

In this sample, this clonotype turned up many times. Its specificity is not known. Between the trimmed V and J ends, which lost 7 bases and 12 bases, there was a span of 16 bases. CDR3 length: 12 residues. Time point indicated: pre-sensitization, week 0. The treatment: therapeutic diphenylcyclopropenone sensitization with weekly scalp DPC. Donors, patients with alopecia ranging from 18 to 70 years old and judged suitable for DPC, provided samples. TCRdb re-called the RACE reads through MiXCR, storing one row per CDR3 protein. The repertoire consists of about 300,000 distinct CDR3 sequences, with about 5% occurring once and the leading ten covering roughly 8.2%.

The TCR originated in a woman under 30 with alopecia areata. Some clones in this sample may be carry-over from other donors' samples. The V call is TRBV12-3 or TRBV12-4, the J call TRBJ2-1, with a possible D match to TRBD1 (5 bases). Sequences were derived from whole blood, sampled in connection with sensitization to the hapten diphenylcyclopropenone (DPC). The CDR3 region has the DNA TGTGCCAGCACATACCCCCATAGGGGGCAGTTCTTC. Its translation is CASTYPHRGQFF.